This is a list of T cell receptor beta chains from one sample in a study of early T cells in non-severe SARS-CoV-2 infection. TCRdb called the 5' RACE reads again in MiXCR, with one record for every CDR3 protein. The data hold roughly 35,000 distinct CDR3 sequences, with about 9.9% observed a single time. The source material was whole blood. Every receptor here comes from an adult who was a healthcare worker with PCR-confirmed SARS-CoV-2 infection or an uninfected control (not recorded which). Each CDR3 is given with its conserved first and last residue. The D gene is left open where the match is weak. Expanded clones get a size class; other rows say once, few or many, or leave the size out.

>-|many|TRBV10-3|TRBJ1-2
CAIGETGSVYGYTF
TGTGCCATCGGGGAAACAGGAAGCGTTTATGGCTACACCTTC
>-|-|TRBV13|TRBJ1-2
CASSPDRPPNYGYTF
TGTGCCAGCAGCCCTGACAGGCCCCCTAACTATGGCTACACCTTC
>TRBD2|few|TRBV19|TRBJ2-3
CASNPSGAGGFDSTDTQYF
TGTGCCAGTAACCCCTCGGGAGCGGGGGGCTTTGATAGCACAGATACGCAGTATTTT
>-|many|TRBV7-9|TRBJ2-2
CASNRDTNTGELFF
TGTGCCAGCAACCGGGACACGAACACCGGGGAGCTGTTTTTT
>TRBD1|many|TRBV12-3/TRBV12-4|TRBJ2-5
CASSTWTGRQTQYF
TGTGCCAGCAGCACGTGGACAGGGAGGCAGACCCAGTACTTC
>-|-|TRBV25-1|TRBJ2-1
CASSQTPFEQFF
TGTGCCAGCAGCCAAACACCTTTTGAGCAGTTCTTC
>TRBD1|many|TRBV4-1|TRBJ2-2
CASSQSFTGTANTGELFF
TGCGCCAGCAGCCAATCCTTTACCGGGACAGCGAACACCGGGGAGCTGTTTTTT
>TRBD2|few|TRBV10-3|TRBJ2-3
CAISDGRGGLTDTQYF
TGTGCCATCAGTGATGGGCGGGGGGGCCTGACAGATACGCAGTATTTT
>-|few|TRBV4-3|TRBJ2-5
CVSSPLQGTQETQYF
TGCGTCAGCAGCCCACTACAGGGAACCCAAGAGACCCAGTACTTC
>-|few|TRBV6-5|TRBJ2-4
CASSGLAQNIQYF
TGTGCCAGCAGTGGCCTAGCCCAAAACATTCAGTACTTC
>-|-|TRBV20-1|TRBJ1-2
CSARRGNGYTF
TGCAGTGCTAGAAGGGGTAATGGCTACACCTTC
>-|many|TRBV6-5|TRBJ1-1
CASSTGPEAFF
TGTGCCAGCAGTACAGGGCCTGAAGCTTTCTTT
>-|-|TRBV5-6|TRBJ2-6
CVSSSGAYMGPAGANVLTF
TGTGTCAGCAGTAGCGGAGCTTACATGGGGCCAGCTGGGGCCAACGTCCTGACTTTC
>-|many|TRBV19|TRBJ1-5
CASSILEGQPQHF
TGTGCCAGTAGTATTTTGGAGGGGCAGCCCCAGCATTTT
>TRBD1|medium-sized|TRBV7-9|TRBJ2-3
CASSLGQGTDTQYF
TGTGCCAGCAGCCTAGGACAGGGCACAGATACGCAGTATTTT
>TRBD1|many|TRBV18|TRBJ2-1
CASSPGGQGSYNEQFF
TGTGCCAGCTCACCCGGGGGACAGGGTTCATACAATGAGCAGTTCTTC
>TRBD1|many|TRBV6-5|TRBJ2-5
CASRRTGGETQYF
TGTGCCAGCAGGAGGACAGGGGGGGAGACCCAGTACTTC
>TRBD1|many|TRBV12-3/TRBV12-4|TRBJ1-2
CASRETGRLGYTF
TGTGCCAGCAGAGAGACAGGGAGATTGGGCTACACCTTC
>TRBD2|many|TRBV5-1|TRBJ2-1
CASSLEPAGGRNEQFF
TGCGCCAGCAGCTTGGAGCCAGCGGGGGGGCGGAATGAGCAGTTCTTC
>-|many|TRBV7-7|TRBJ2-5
CASRRWGSDETQYF
TGTGCTAGCAGGCGATGGGGGTCGGACGAGACCCAGTACTTC
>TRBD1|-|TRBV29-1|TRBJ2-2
CSANRGGELFF
TGCAGCGCTAACAGGGGTGGGGAGCTGTTTTTT
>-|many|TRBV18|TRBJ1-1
CASVPGFANTEAFF
TGTGCCAGCGTACCGGGGTTTGCGAACACTGAAGCTTTCTTT
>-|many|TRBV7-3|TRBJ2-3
CASSQNGQLTDTQYF
TGTGCCAGCAGTCAGAACGGACAGCTCACAGATACGCAGTATTTT
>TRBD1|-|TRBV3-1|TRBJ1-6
CASSGQNNSPLHF
TGTGCCAGCTCGGGACAGAATAATTCACCCCTCCACTTT
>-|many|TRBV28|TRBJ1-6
CASSAPLGVYNSPLHF
TGTGCCAGCAGTGCCCCGCTGGGCGTCTATAATTCACCCCTCCACTTT
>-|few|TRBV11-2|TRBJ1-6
CASSLGRPNSPLHF
TGTGCCAGCAGCTTAGGCCGACCTAATTCACCCCTCCACTTT
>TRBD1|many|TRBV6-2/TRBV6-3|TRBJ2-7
CASSLFGTGAFYEQYF
TGTGCCAGCAGTCTGTTCGGGACAGGGGCCTTCTACGAGCAGTACTTC
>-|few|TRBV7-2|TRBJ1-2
CASSPNNYGYTF
TGTGCCAGCAGCCCGAATAACTATGGCTACACCTTC
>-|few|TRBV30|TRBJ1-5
CAWSVQAYSNQPQHF
TGTGCCTGGAGTGTACAGGCCTATAGCAATCAGCCCCAGCATTTT
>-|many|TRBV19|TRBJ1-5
CATATGSQPQHF
TGTGCCACCGCCACAGGGAGTCAGCCCCAGCATTTT
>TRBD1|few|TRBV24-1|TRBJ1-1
CATSAADRARTEAFF
TGTGCCACCAGTGCCGCCGACAGGGCGAGGACTGAAGCTTTCTTT
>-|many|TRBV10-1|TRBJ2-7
CASSESGQDYEQYF
TGCGCCAGCAGTGAGTCCGGCCAGGACTACGAGCAGTACTTC
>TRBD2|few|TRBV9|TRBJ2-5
CASSVGLAGGQETQYF
TGTGCCAGCAGCGTGGGACTAGCGGGGGGACAAGAGACCCAGTACTTC
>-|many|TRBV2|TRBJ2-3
CASSKAGDTQYF
TGTGCCAGCAGTAAGGCAGGGGATACGCAGTATTTT
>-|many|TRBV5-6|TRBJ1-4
CASSLVGVGEKLFF
TGTGCCAGCAGCTTGGTAGGGGTAGGTGAAAAACTGTTTTTT
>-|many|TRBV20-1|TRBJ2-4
CSASLTKNIQYF
TGCAGTGCTAGTCTCACCAAAAACATTCAGTACTTC
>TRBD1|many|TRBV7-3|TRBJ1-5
CASSSDRDQPQHF
TGTGCCAGCAGCTCCGACAGGGACCAGCCCCAGCATTTT
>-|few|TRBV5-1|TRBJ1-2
CASSLGSNYGYTF
TGCGCCAGCAGCTTGGGCAGTAACTATGGCTACACCTTC
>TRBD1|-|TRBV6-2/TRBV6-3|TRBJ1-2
CASSPTGENGYTF
TGTGCCAGCAGTCCCACAGGGGAGAACGGCTACACCTTC
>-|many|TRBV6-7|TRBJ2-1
CASSYRDNEQFF
TGTGCCAGCAGTTACAGGGACAATGAGCAGTTCTTC
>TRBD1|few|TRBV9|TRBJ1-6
CASSAGTANSPLHF
TGTGCCAGCAGCGCTGGGACAGCCAATTCACCCCTCCACTTT
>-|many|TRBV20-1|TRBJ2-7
CSARPTEGGQYF
TGCAGTGCTAGACCTACCGAGGGCGGGCAGTACTTC
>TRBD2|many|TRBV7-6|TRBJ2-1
CASSLGSGLSSYNEQFF
TGTGCCAGCAGCTTAGGTAGCGGGCTAAGCTCCTACAATGAGCAGTTCTTC
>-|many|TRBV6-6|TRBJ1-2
CASSPGANYGYTF
TGTGCCAGCAGCCCAGGGGCTAACTATGGCTACACCTTC
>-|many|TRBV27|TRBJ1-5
CASSFSGANQPQHF
TGTGCCAGCAGTTTCTCCGGGGCAAATCAGCCCCAGCATTTT
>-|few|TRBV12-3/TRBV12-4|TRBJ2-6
CASTQVTGANVLTF
TGTGCCAGCACCCAAGTCACTGGGGCCAACGTCCTGACTTTC
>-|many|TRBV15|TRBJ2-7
CATSRDPGQGGEQYF
TGTGCCACCAGCAGAGATCCCGGCCAGGGCGGAGAGCAGTACTTC
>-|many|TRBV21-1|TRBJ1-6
CASSRRHHASYNSPLHF
TGTGCCAGCAGCAGGCGACACCACGCCTCCTATAATTCACCCCTCCACTTT
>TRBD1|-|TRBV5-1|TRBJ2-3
CASSWDSPSTDTQYF
TGCGCCAGCAGCTGGGACAGCCCTAGCACAGATACGCAGTATTTT
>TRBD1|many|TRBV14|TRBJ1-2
CASSQIWDRGTNYGYTF
TGTGCCAGCAGCCAGATTTGGGACAGGGGAACTAACTATGGCTACACCTTC
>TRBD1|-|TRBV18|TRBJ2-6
CASSTGGQGLSWANVLTF
TGTGCCAGCTCAACCGGGGGACAGGGGCTTTCTTGGGCCAACGTCCTGACTTTC
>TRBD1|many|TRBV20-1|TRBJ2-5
CSARGQGSPETQYF
TGCAGTGCTAGAGGACAGGGAAGTCCGGAGACCCAGTACTTC
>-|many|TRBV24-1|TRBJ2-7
CATSEAGGLGEQYF
TGTGCCACCAGTGAGGCAGGAGGCTTAGGGGAGCAGTACTTC
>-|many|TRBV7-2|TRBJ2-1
CASSFRGEPYNEQFF
TGTGCCAGCAGCTTCCGGGGCGAACCTTACAATGAGCAGTTCTTC
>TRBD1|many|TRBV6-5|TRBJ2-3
CASRETGIITDTQYF
TGTGCCAGCAGGGAGACAGGGATTATCACAGATACGCAGTATTTT